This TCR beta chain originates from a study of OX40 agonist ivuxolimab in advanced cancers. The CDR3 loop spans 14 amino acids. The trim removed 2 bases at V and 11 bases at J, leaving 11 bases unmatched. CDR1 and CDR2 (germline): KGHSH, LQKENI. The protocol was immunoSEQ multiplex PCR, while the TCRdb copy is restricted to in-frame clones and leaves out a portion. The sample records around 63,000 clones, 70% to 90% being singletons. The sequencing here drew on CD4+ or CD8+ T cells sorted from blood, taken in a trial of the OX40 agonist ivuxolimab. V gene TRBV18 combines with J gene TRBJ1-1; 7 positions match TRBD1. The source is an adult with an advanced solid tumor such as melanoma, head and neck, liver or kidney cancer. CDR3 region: CASSPERQGRRAFF. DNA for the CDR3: TGTGCCAGCTCACCAGAGCGACAGGGAAGGAGGGCTTTCTTT.